This TCR beta chain stems from a study of blood T cell repertoires in COVID-19. Study as a whole: Whether acute or convalescent, the COVID-19 samples came from the United States, Italy and Spain. T cells, B-cell-depleted T cells, or PBMCs supplied cDNA or gDNA.

Living in 24 US areas, the participants were between roughly 18 and 89 years of age. The V and J ends lost 6 bases and 7 bases, in that order; junction bases with no gene match: 18. The CDR3 has 17 residues. The germline V gene encodes CDR1 MNHEY and CDR2 SMNVEV (reference sequence). In the source study's methods: Researchers report that nucleated cell counts were estimated from reference gene primer amplification. TCRdb's copy holds only in-frame clones and misses some; the assay was immunoSEQ multiplex PCR. V and J calls and clone size come straight from that table; D and trimming were deduced from the DNA. This table holds 170,000 or so clones, around 90% found once.

The sequence was obtained from a woman aged 18-29 years who had recovered from COVID-19. The chain joins TRBV27 to TRBJ1-2; 9 bases are shared with TRBD1. The sample was PBMCs or T cells enriched from blood (not recorded which). CDR3 region: CASRPSIDGQGLAGYTF. In DNA, the CDR3 is TGTGCCAGCAGACCAAGTATCGATGGACAGGGGTTAGCTGGCTACACCTTC.